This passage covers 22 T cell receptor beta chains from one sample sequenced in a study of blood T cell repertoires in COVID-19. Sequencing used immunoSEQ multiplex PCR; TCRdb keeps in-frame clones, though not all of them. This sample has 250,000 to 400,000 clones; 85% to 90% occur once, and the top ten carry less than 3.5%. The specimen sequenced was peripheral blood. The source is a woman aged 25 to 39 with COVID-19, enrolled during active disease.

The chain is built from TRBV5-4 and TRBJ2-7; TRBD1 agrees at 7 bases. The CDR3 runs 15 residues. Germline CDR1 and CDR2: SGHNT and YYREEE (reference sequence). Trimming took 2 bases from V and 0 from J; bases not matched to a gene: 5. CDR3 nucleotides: TGTGCCAGCAGCTTTCCGGGACAGCGCTCCTACGAGCAGTACTTC. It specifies CASSFPGQRSYEQYF.

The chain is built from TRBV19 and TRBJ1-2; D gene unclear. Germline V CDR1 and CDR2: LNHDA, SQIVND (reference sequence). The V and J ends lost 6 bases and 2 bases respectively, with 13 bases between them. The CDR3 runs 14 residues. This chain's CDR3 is CASSRGRENYGYTF. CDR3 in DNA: TGTGCCAGTAGCCGCGGACGGGAGAACTATGGCTACACCTTC.

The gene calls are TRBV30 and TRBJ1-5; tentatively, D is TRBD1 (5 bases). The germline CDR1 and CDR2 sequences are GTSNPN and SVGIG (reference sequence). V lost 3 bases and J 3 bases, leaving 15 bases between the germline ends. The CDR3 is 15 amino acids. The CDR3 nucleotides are TGTGCCTGGAGGGATTCAGGGAAGTCCAATCAGCCCCAGCATTTT. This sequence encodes CAWRDSGKSNQPQHF.

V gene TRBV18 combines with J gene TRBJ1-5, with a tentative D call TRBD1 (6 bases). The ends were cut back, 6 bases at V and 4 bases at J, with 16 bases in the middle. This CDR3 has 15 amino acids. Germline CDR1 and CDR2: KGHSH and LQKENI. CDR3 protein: CASSFGQTGNQPQHF. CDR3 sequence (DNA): TGTGCCAGCTCCTTCGGACAGACCGGGAATCAGCCCCAGCATTTT.

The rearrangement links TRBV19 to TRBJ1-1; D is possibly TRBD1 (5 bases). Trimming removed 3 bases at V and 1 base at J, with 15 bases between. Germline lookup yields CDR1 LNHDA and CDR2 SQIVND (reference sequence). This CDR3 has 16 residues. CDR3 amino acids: CASSIRTEGRNTEAFF. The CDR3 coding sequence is TGTGCCAGTAGTATCCGGACGGAGGGGAGGAACACTGAAGCTTTCTTT.

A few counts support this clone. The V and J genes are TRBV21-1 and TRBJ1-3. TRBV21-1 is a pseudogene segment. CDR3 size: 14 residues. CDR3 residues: CASSPPGAGNTIYF. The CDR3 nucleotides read TGTGCCAGCAGCCCGCCGGGGGCTGGAAACACCATATATTTT.

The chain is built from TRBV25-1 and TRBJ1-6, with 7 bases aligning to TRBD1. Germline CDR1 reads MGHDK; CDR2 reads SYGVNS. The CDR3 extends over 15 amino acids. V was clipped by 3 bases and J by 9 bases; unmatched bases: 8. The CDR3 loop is CASSDRGTSGSPLHF. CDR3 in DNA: TGTGCCAGCAGTGACAGGGGGACCTCGGGTTCACCCCTCCACTTT.

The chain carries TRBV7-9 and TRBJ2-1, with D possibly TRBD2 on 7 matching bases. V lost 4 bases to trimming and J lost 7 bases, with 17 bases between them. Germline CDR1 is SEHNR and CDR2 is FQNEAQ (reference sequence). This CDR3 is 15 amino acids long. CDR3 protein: CASSSGGWVGNEQFF. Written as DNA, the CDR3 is TGTGCCAGCAGCTCGGGGGGCTGGGTGGGGAATGAGCAGTTCTTC.

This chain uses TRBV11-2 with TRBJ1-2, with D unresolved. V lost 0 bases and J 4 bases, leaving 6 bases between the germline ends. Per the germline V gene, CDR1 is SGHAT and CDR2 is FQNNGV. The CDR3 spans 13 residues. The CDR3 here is CASSLEQPYGYTF. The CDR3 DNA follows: TGTGCCAGCAGCTTAGAACAGCCCTATGGCTACACCTTC.

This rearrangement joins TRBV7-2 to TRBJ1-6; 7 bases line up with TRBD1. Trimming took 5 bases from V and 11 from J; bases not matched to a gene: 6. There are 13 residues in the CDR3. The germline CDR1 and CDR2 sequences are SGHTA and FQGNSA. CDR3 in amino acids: CASSPHQGAPLHF. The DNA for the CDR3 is TGTGCCAGCAGCCCCCACCAGGGGGCACCCCTCCACTTT.

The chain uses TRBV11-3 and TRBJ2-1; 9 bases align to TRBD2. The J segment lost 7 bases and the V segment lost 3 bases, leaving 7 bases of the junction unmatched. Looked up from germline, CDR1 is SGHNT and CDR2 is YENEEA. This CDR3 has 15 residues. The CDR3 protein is CASSFGLAGWNEQFF. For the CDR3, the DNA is TGTGCCAGCAGCTTTGGGCTAGCGGGATGGAATGAGCAGTTCTTC.

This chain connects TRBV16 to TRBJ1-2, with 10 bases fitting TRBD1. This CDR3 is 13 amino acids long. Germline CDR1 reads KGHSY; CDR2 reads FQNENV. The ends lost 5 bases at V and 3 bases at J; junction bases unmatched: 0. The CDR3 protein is CASSGTGDYGYTF. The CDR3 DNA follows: TGTGCCAGCAGCGGGACAGGGGACTATGGCTACACCTTC. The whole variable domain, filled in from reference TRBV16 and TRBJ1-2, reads GEEVAQTPKHLVRGEGQKAKLYCAPIKGHSYVFWYQQVLKNEFKFLISFQNENVFDETGMPKERFSAKCLPNSPCSLEIQATKLEDSAVYFCASSGTGDYGYTFGSGTRLTVV.

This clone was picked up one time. DNA for the CDR3: TGTGCCAGCGCGTTGGGCAGGGGGGCCATTCAGTACTTC. As protein: CASALGRGAIQYF. The chain is built from TRBV6-5 and TRBJ2-4; tentative D call: TRBD1 (7 bases). The CDR3 has 13 residues. Trimming removed 8 bases from V and 9 bases from J, with 17 bases in between. CDR1 and CDR2 (germline): MNHEY, SVGAGI.

The CDR3 region is CASSPISGTSGRAFGAEQYF. The CDR3 DNA reads as TGTGCCAGCAGTCCCATCTCCGGGACTAGCGGGAGGGCCTTTGGAGCCGAGCAGTACTTC. This chain uses TRBV27 with TRBJ2-7; TRBD2 agrees at 16 bases. V was clipped by 5 bases and J by 6 bases; unmatched bases: 19. CDR3 size: 20 residues. From germline, CDR1 is MNHEY and CDR2 SMNVEV (reference sequence).

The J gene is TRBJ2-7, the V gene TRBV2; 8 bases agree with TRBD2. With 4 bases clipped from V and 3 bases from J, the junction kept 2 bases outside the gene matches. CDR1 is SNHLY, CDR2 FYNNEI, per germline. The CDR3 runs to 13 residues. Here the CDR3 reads CASSGTSFYEQYF. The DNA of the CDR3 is TGTGCCAGCAGTGGGACTAGCTTCTACGAGCAGTACTTC.

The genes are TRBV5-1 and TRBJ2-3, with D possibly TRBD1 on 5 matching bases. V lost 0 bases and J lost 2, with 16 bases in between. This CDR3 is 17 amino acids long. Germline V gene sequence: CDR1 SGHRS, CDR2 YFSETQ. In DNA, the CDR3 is TGCGCCAGCAGCTTGGACGAGTGGGGCACCGTCACAGATACGCAGTATTTT. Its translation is CASSLDEWGTVTDTQYF.

The CDR3 sequence: CASSRTATSYEQYF. For the CDR3, the DNA is TGTGCCAGTAGTAGGACAGCCACTTCCTACGAGCAGTACTTC. The V gene is TRBV19, the J gene TRBJ2-7; the D gene is possibly TRBD1 (6 bases). The CDR3 runs to 14 residues. The germline CDR1 and CDR2 sequences are LNHDA and SQIVND (reference sequence). The V end lost 4 bases, the J end lost 1 base, and 11 bases lay between the germline ends.

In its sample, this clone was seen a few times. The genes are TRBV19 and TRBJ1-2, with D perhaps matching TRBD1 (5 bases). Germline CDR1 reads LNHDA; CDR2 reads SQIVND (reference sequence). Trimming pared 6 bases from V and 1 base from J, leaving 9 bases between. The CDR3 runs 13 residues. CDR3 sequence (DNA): TGTGCCAGTAGCCAGACAGTTAACTATGGCTACACCTTC. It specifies CASSQTVNYGYTF.

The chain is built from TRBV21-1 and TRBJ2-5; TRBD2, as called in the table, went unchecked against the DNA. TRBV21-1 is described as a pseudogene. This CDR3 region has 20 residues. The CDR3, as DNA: TGTGCCAGCAGCAAATGGGGGGCAGCTCCGGGAGGCGTCCCGGGGGAGACCCAGTACTTC. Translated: CASSKWGAAPGGVPGETQYF.

CDR3 protein: CASSQGRPTGEPQHF. The CDR3 coding sequence is TGCGCCAGCAGCCAAGGGAGACCGACCGGGGAGCCCCAGCATTTT. The chain recombines TRBV4-1 with TRBJ1-5, with no clear D. CDR1 is MGHRA, CDR2 YSYEKL, per germline. CDR3 length: 15 amino acids. Trimming left V 1 base short and J 8 bases short, with 15 bases between.

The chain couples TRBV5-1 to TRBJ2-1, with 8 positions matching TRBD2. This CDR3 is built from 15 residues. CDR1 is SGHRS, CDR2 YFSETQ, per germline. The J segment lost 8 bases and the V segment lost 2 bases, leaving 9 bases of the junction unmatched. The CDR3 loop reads CASSLAGDRRDEQFF. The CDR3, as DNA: TGCGCCAGCAGCTTAGCGGGAGACAGACGGGATGAGCAGTTCTTC.

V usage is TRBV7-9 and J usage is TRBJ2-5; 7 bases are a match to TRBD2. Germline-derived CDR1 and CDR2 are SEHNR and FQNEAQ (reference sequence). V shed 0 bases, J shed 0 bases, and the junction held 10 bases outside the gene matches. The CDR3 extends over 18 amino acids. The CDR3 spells CASSLARLADSYQETQYF. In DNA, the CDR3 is TGTGCCAGCAGCTTAGCGCGCCTAGCGGATTCGTACCAAGAGACCCAGTACTTC.